These 14 T cell receptor beta chains were sequenced from one sample in a study of tumor-infiltrating lymphocytes in primary liver carcinoma (dated by TCRdb to about 2017). The listed sequencing device is Illumina HiSeq 2500. TCRbeta-specific cDNA was reverse-transcribed from roughly 500 ng total RNA using a constant-region primer and ProtoScript II reverse transcriptase. Construction of the TCRbeta libraries relied on three nested rounds of multiplex PCR, following a slightly modified ARM-PCR procedure. Each of the first two PCR rounds ran for approximately 11 cycles and used multiplex TRBV1-TRBV30 forward primers together with a Cbeta reverse primer. The raw public data were reprocessed by TCRdb itself: fastp quality trimming at Q25, MiXCR clonotype calling, in-frame beta chains only. Rows are unified per CDR3 protein, each entry keeping the most common DNA and genes. The sample yields 90,000 to 150,000 distinct CDR3 sequences; less than 75% were counted once. The ten largest clones add up to 8.1% of the sample.

Total RNA and DNA were co-extracted without cell sorting from approximately 22-30 mg of bulk tissue using the AllPrep DNA/RNA mini kit. Sequencing was performed on tumor-adjacent normal liver tissue. These receptors were collected from a woman aged 60-75 years with primary liver carcinoma and hepatitis B virus infection.

This clonotype was seen ten or more times. This chain links TRBV7-9 with TRBJ2-2; possibly TRBD1 for D (6 bases). CDR1 SEHNR and CDR2 FQNEAQ come from the germline V gene (reference sequence). The CDR3 sequence is 15 residues long. Trimming stripped 1 base from V and 4 bases from J, with 10 bases between. DNA of the CDR3: TGTGCCAGCAGCTTAGAGGCACAGGGCACCGGGGAGCTGTTTTTT. Amino acids: CASSLEAQGTGELFF.

Concerning this clonotype: Just one base apart from a much larger clone, this may be a read error. The chain joins TRBV12-3 or TRBV12-4 to TRBJ2-1; D not resolved. CDR3 size: 11 residues. Trimming stripped 10 bases from V and 4 bases from J, with 8 bases between. CDR3 loop: CANSMYNEQFF. The CDR3 region has the DNA TGTGCCAACAGCATGTACAATGAGCAGTTCTTC.

As for this clonotype: The germline gene is not matched at one end of the junction; a read error may be the cause. The chain combines TRBV12-3 or TRBV12-4 with TRBJ1-3; a possible D gene is TRBD1 (5 bases). The CDR3 loop spans 14 amino acids. The DNA for the CDR3 is TGTGCCAGCAGTTTCCGACAGTGCGGAAACACCATATATTTC. This translates into CASSFRQCGNTIYF.

Details on this clonotype: The junction does not match germline at one end; this may be a read error. V and J are TRBV11-2 and TRBJ1-5; no reliable D call. This CDR3 has 13 residues. CDR1 is SGHAT and CDR2 is FQNNGV in the germline V gene. The CDR3 coding sequence is TGTACCAGAAGCTTAGGAAGAAATCAGCCCCAGCATTTT. Protein sequence: CTRSLGRNQPQHF.

To note about this clonotype: A much larger clone differs from this one at a single base, so this may be a read error. The V and J genes are TRBV7-9 and TRBJ2-7; possible D gene TRBD1, 7 bases. Per the germline V gene, CDR1 is SEHNR and CDR2 is FQNEAQ (reference sequence). With 1 base removed from V and 6 bases from J, the gap between germline ends came to 13 bases. The CDR3 extends over 14 amino acids. CDR3 region: CASSLGGAGGEQYF. The CDR3 region has the DNA TGTGCCAGCAGCTTAGGGGGGGCAGGGGGCGAGCAGTACTTC. The complete variable domain, with remaining parts taken from reference TRBV7-9 and TRBJ2-7, reads DTGVSQNPRHKITKRGQNVTFRCDPISEHNRLYWYRQTLGQGPEFLTYFQNEAQLEKSRLLSDRFSAERPKGSFSTLEIQRTEQGDSAMYLCASSLGGAGGEQYFGPGTRLTVT.

This clonotype was seen a few times. The gene calls are TRBV15 and TRBJ1-1; D call uncertain. The germline V gene encodes CDR1 LNHNV and CDR2 YYDKDF (reference sequence). CDR3 length: 13 residues. Trimming left V 4 bases short and J 1 base short, with 7 bases between. CDR3 in amino acids: CATSIHRNTEAFF. The CDR3 nucleotides read TGTGCCACCAGCATACACCGGAACACTGAAGCTTTCTTT.

This clonotype has a count of ten or more. The chain is built from TRBV5-4 and TRBJ1-2; D is unclear. This CDR3 is built from 15 residues. CDR1 SGHNT and CDR2 YYREEE come from the germline V gene (reference sequence). Trimming took off 4 bases at V and 0 bases at J, with 13 bases between the two ends. The CDR3 DNA reads TGTGCCAGCAGCAAGGGCGTCGAAGCTAACTATGGCTACACCTTC. It is translated as CASSKGVEANYGYTF.

As concerns this clonotype: The germline gene is not matched at one end of the junction; a read error may be the cause. This chain connects TRBV6-6 to TRBJ2-7; D might be TRBD1 or TRBD2, each matching 5 bases. From germline, CDR1 is MNHNY and CDR2 SVGAGI (reference sequence). The CDR3 is made up of 14 amino acids. The CDR3 sequence is CPSSYRTGTYEQYF. CDR3 nucleotides: TGTCCCAGCAGTTACAGGACTGGCACCTACGAGCAGTATTTC.

V is TRBV20-1 and J is TRBJ1-5, with 8 bases identical to TRBD1. Trimming took 5 bases from V and 2 from J; bases not matched to a gene: 2. Germline V gene data show CDR1 as DFQATT and CDR2 as SNEGSKA (reference sequence). There are 13 residues in the CDR3. The CDR3 region is CSAQDRGNQPQHF. The DNA of the CDR3 is TGCAGTGCTCAGGACAGGGGCAATCAGCCCCAGCATTTT.

Comments on this clonotype: Compared with germline, one end of the junction differs, possibly owing to a read error. The rearrangement links TRBV6-1 to TRBJ2-1; tentative D call: TRBD1 (6 bases). The CDR3 has 16 residues. CDR1 is MNHNS and CDR2 is SASEGT in the germline V gene. CDR3 sequence reads: CTSSDSPRGTYNEQFF. CDR3 nucleotide sequence: TGTACCAGCAGTGACAGCCCCAGGGGAACCTACAATGAGCAGTTCTTC.

The chain joins TRBV12-3 or TRBV12-4 to TRBJ2-7; tentative D call: TRBD2 (6 bases). The CDR3 contains 15 residues. V was shortened by 6 bases and J by 0 bases, with 15 bases between the two germline ends. The CDR3 nucleotides are TGTGCCAGCAGCACTACTAGCCTAACCTCCTACGAGCAGTACTTC. This translates into CASSTTSLTSYEQYF.

CDR3 nucleotide sequence: TGCGCCAGATTCGTACGACTAAGCGGGAACCCAGATACACATTATTTT. This gives the protein CARFVRLSGNPDTHYF. The chain has TRBV5-1 and TRBJ2-3; 7 bases agree with TRBD2. The germline V gene encodes CDR1 SGHRS and CDR2 YFSETQ. V lost 8 bases to trimming and J lost 15 bases; unmatched junction nucleotides: 27. The CDR3 sequence is 16 residues long.

This clonotype has a count of ten or more. Compared with germline, one end of the junction differs, possibly owing to a read error. In DNA form, the CDR3 reads TGTGTCAGCAGTTTAGCGCAGAGCTACGAGCAGTACTTC. Translation gives CVSSLAQSYEQYF. The V gene is TRBV12-3 or TRBV12-4, the J gene TRBJ2-7; TRBD2 might be the D (5 bases). The CDR3 consists of 13 residues.

This rearrangement joins TRBV12-3 or TRBV12-4 to TRBJ1-5, with D perhaps TRBD1 (6 bases). V lost 4 bases, J lost 13 bases, and 20 bases lay in between. This CDR3 is built from 14 residues. CDR3 region: CASSSQGLGQLQHF. The CDR3 DNA reads as TGTGCCAGCAGTTCCCAGGGGCTGGGTCAGCTACAGCATTTT.